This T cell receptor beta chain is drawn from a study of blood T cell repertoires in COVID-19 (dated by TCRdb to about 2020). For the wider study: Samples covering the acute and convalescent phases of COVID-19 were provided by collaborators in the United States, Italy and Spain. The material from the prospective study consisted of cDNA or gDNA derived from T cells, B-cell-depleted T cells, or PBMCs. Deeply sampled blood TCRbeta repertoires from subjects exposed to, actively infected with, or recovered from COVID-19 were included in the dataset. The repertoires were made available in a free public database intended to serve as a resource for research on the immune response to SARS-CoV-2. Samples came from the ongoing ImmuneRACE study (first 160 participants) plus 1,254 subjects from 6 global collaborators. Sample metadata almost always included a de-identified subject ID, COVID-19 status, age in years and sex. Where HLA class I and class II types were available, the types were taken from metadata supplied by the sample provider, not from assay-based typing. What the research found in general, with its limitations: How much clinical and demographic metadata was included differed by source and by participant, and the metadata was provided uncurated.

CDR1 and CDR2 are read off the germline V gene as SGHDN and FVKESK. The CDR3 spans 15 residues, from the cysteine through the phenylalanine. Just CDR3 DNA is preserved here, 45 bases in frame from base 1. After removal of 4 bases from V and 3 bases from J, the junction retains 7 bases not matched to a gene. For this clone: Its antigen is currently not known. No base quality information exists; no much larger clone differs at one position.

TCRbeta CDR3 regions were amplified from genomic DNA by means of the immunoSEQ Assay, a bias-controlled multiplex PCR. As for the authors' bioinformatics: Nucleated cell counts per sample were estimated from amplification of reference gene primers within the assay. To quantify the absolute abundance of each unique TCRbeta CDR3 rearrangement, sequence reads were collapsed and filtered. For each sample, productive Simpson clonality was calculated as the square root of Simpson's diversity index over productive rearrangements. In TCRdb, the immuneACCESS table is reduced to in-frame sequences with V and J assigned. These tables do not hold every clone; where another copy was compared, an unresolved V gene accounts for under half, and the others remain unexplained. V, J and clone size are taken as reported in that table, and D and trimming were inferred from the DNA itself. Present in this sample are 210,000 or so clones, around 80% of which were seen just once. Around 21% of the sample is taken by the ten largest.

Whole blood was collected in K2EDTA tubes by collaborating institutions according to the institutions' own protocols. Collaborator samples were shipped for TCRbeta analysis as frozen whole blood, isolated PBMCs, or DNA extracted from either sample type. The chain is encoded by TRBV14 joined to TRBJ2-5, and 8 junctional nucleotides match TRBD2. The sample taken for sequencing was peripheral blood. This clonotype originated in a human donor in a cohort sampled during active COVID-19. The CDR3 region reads CASSRPLGGEETQYF. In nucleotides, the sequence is TGTGCCAGCAGCCGACCCCTCGGGGGGGAAGAGACCCAGTACTTC.